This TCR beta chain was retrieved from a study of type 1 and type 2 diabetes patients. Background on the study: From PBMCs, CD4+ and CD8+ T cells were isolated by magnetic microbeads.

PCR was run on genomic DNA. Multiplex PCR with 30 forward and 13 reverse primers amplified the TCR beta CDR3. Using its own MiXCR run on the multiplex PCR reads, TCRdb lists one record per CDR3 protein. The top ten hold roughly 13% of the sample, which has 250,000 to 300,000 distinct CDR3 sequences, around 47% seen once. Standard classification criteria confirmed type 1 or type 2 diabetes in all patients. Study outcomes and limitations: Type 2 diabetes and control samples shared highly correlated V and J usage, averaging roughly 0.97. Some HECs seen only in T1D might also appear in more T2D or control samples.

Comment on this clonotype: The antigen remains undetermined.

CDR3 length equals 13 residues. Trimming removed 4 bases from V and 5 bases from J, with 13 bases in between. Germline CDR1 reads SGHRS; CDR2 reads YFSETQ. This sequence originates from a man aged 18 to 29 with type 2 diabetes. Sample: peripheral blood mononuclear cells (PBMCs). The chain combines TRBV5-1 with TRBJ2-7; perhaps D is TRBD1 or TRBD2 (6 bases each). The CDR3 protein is CASSGGPMDEQYF. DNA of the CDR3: TGCGCCAGCAGCGGGGGGCCTATGGACGAGCAGTACTTC. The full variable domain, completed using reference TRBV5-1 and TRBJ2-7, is KAGVTQTPRYLIKTRGQQVTLSCSPISGHRSVSWYQQTPGQGLQFLFEYFSETQRNKGNFPGRFSGRQFSNSRSEMNVSTLELGDSALYLCASSGGPMDEQYFGPGTRLTVT.